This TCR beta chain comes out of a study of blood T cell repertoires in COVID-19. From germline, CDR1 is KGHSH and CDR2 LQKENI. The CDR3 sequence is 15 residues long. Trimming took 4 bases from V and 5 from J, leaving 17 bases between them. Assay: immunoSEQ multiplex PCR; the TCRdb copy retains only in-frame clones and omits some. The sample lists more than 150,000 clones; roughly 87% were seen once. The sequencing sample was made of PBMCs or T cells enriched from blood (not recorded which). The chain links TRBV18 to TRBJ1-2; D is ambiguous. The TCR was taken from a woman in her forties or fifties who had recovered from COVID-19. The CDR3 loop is CASSQREQLSYGYTF. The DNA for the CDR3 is TGTGCCAGCTCACAACGGGAACAACTCTCGTATGGCTACACCTTC.